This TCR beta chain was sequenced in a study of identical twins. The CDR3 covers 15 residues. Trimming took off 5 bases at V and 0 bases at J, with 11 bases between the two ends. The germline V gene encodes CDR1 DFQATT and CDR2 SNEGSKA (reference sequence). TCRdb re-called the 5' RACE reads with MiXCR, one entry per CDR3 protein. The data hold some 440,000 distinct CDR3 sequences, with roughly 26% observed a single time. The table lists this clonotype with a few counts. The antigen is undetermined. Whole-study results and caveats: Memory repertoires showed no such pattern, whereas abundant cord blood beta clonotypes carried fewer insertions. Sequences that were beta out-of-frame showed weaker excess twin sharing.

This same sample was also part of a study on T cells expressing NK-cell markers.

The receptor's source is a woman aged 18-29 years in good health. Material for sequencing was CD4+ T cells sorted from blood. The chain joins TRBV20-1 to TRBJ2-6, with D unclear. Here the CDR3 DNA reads TGCAGTGCTCACAGCTGGATCTCTGGGGCCAACGTCCTGACTTTC. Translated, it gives CSAHSWISGANVLTF.